This T cell receptor beta chain was recorded in a study of blood T cell repertoires in COVID-19. This CDR3 comprises 14 residues. Trimming took 3 bases from V and 4 from J, leaving 10 bases between them. Germline assignment: CDR1 SGHTA and CDR2 FQGTGA. The authors' processing: Amplified reference gene primers provided the basis for estimating nucleated cell counts. Repertoires were generated with immunoSEQ multiplex PCR, while TCRdb's copy carries only in-frame clones and drops some. V and J calls and clone size follow that table, whereas D and trimming were derived from the DNA. The sample consists of 150,000 to 180,000 clones, less than 95% of them appearing once.

The TCR originated in a man aged 45 to 65 with acute or convalescent COVID-19. Sequencing was performed on peripheral blood. The gene calls are TRBV7-3 and TRBJ2-1, with TRBD2 as a possible D gene (7 bases). The CDR3 protein is CASSLGGPYNEQFF. The CDR3 bases are TGTGCCAGCAGCTTGGGGGGGCCTTACAATGAGCAGTTCTTC.